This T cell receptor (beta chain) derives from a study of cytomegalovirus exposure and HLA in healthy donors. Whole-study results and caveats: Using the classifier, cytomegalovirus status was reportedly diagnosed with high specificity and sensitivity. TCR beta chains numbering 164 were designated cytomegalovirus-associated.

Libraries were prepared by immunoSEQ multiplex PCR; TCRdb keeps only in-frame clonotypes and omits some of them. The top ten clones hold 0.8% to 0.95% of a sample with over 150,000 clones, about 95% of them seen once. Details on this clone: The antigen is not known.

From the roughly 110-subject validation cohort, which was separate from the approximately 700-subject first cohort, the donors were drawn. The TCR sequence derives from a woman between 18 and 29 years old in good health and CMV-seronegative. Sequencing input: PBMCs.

CDR3 sequence reads: CASSLARGDTQYF. As DNA, the CDR3 is TGTGCCAGCAGCTTAGCGAGGGGGGATACGCAGTATTTT. V gene TRBV7-6 combines with J gene TRBJ2-3, with D perhaps matching TRBD1 (6 bases). Germline V lookup: CDR1 SGHVS, CDR2 FNYEAQ. Trimming took 0 bases from V and 6 from J, leaving 7 bases between them. The CDR3 length is 13 residues.